This T cell receptor beta chain is drawn from a study of human T cells and chemical hapten exposure. Each CDR3 protein gets one entry after TCRdb re-called the RACE reads with MiXCR. The sample holds fewer than 150,000 distinct CDR3 sequences, about 13% seen once. The germline V gene has CDR1 MNHEY and CDR2 SVGAGI. The CDR3 contains 14 residues. The V and J ends lost 10 bases and 0 bases respectively, with 14 bases between them. Regarding time point: pre-sensitization, week 0. Stated treatment: therapeutic diphenylcyclopropenone sensitization with weekly scalp DPC. This sample comprised whole blood, obtained in connection with sensitization to the hapten diphenylcyclopropenone (DPC). The origin of this receptor is a woman in her late teens or twenties with alopecia areata. Some clones in this sample may be carry-over from other donors' samples. The chain is built from TRBV6-5 and TRBJ2-3; D unclear. CDR3 loop: CATNALRSTDTQYF. The CDR3 bases are TGTGCCACCAATGCCCTCCGGAGCACAGATACGCAGTATTTT.